Listed below are T cell receptor beta chains from one sample, sequenced in a study of CD8 T cells in Susac syndrome. MiXCR, applied by TCRdb to the immunoSEQ multiplex PCR reads, yields one record per CDR3 protein. Found here are about 400,000 distinct CDR3 sequences, 85% to 90% of them singletons; the top ten hold roughly 0.1%. The sample was CD8+ T cells from PBMCs. All receptors derive from a human donor with multiple sclerosis. Both conserved end residues are part of each CDR3. The listing skips clone size in some rows; elsewhere it reads once, few, many or a size class.

abundance: -; j_gene: TRBJ1-2; v_gene: TRBV6-5; CDR3aa: CASSPTSSGGYTF
abundance: -; j_gene: TRBJ2-7; v_gene: TRBV27; CDR3aa: CASSFSASGYEQYF
abundance: -; j_gene: TRBJ2-1; v_gene: TRBV27; CDR3aa: CASSFLSEQFF
abundance: -; j_gene: TRBJ2-2; v_gene: TRBV19; CDR3aa: CASRWGYTGELFF
abundance: -; j_gene: TRBJ1-2; v_gene: TRBV7-9; CDR3aa: CASSLLTGNNYGYTF
abundance: -; j_gene: TRBJ2-5; v_gene: TRBV5-8; CDR3aa: CASSPGLADGETQYF
abundance: once; j_gene: TRBJ2-5; v_gene: TRBV2; CDR3aa: CARRGGIQETQYF
abundance: -; j_gene: TRBJ1-4; v_gene: TRBV5-1; CDR3aa: CASSLQGAQPEKLFF
abundance: -; j_gene: TRBJ2-1; v_gene: TRBV20-1; CDR3aa: CSARAGSSGYNEQFF
abundance: -; j_gene: TRBJ1-4; v_gene: TRBV7-6; CDR3aa: CASTLAPNEKLFF
abundance: once; j_gene: TRBJ2-7; v_gene: TRBV7-8; CDR3aa: CASSSGTPPWQYF
abundance: -; j_gene: TRBJ1-5; v_gene: TRBV5-6; CDR3aa: CASSLGRAGNQPQHF
abundance: -; j_gene: TRBJ2-7; v_gene: TRBV3-1; CDR3aa: CASSQAPSDYEQYF
abundance: -; j_gene: TRBJ2-2; v_gene: TRBV5-1; CDR3aa: CASSGNRELEHRELFF
abundance: -; j_gene: TRBJ2-6; v_gene: TRBV7-9; CDR3aa: CASSRLPGSGANVLTF
abundance: once; j_gene: TRBJ2-1; v_gene: TRBV19; CDR3aa: CASSPGAQGPNEQFF
abundance: -; j_gene: TRBJ2-5; v_gene: TRBV14; CDR3aa: CASSWDLAEQETQYF
abundance: -; j_gene: TRBJ2-7; v_gene: TRBV29-1; CDR3aa: CSAQDGGWNEQYF
abundance: once; j_gene: TRBJ2-7; v_gene: TRBV19; CDR3aa: CASSMSQGGHEQYF
abundance: -; j_gene: TRBJ2-1; v_gene: TRBV20-1; CDR3aa: CSARDLGGRATNEQFF
abundance: -; j_gene: TRBJ2-3; v_gene: TRBV12-3/TRBV12-4; CDR3aa: CASSHPGLASSDTQYF
abundance: -; j_gene: TRBJ1-1; v_gene: TRBV5-6; CDR3aa: CASSLVSVREAFF
abundance: once; j_gene: TRBJ1-5; v_gene: TRBV24-1; CDR3aa: CATSETGSSQPQHF
abundance: -; j_gene: TRBJ1-5; v_gene: TRBV2; CDR3aa: CAGFPTRSNQPQHF
abundance: -; j_gene: TRBJ1-1; v_gene: TRBV29-1; CDR3aa: CSVRQGYTEAFF